This TCR beta chain is from a study of T-cell memory formation after mild COVID-19. Study overall: In these data, TCR clusters were largely donor specific.

Whole-study findings and limits: The main location of contracting CD4+ clones was CM and EM, and that of contracting CD8+ clones was EMRA. The finding that pre-infection memory included some responding clones suggested that cross-reactive memory joined. Clones that shrank (day 15 to 85) were balanced CD4/CD8, whereas later expanders leaned CD4+.

In TCRdb, the 5' RACE reads were re-called with MiXCR into one record per CDR3 protein. The table has roughly 190,000 distinct CDR3 sequences, around 17% seen once. This clonotype has a count of ten or more. No antigen is known for it. The sequencing input was PBMCs or a T cell subset sorted from them (not recorded which). The source is an adult woman who had mild COVID-19 (a few samples of this study predate the infection). Cell type and time point are not known.

The CDR3 is CASSFSGAQETQYF. Written as DNA, the CDR3 is TGTGCCAGCAGCTTCAGCGGGGCCCAAGAGACCCAGTACTTC. The rearrangement uses TRBV5-5 and TRBJ2-5, with 7 positions matching TRBD2. Looked up from germline, CDR1 is SGHKS and CDR2 is YYEKEE (reference sequence). Germline trimming cut 2 bases from V and 1 base from J; bases unmatched to any gene: 2. The CDR3 sequence is 14 residues long.